A selection of T cell receptor beta chains follows, all from one sample in a study of molecular identifiers for immune sequencing clone quantification. TCRdb recomputed calls from the PCR reads with MiXCR, one row per CDR3 protein. Here the sample spans more than 450,000 distinct CDR3 sequences, over 20% being singletons. The material sequenced was naive CD8+ T cells from blood, with Jurkat cell RNA spiked in. These receptors came from a human donor in good health. Some libraries in this study had Jurkat cell RNA spiked in. The CDR3 runs from the conserved cysteine through the conserved F or W. The D gene is left open where the match is weak. Part of the rows lack a size; the others show once, few, many or a class for expanded clones.

v_call,clone_size,d_call,j_call,cdr3_aa
TRBV27,NA,TRBD1,TRBJ1-1,CASSAGTGGRFTEAFF
TRBV5-1,many,TRBD1,TRBJ2-7,CASSLAAPGGWNEQYF
TRBV12-3/TRBV12-4,NA,TRBD2,TRBJ2-7,CASIPSGGVEQYF
TRBV7-6,NA,NA,TRBJ2-5,CASSRAQGDGETQYF
TRBV4-3,NA,NA,TRBJ2-1,CASSPGLVRSSYNEQFF
TRBV2,NA,NA,TRBJ1-4,CASSELRSSNEKLFF
TRBV7-2,many,NA,TRBJ2-1,CASSLMGPGLGLSYNEQFF
TRBV4-3,many,NA,TRBJ2-3,CASSSAYALYTDTQYF
TRBV6-2/TRBV6-3,many,TRBD1,TRBJ1-1,CASSRTGLTEAFF
TRBV20-1,NA,TRBD1,TRBJ2-6,CSARDRGQSSPLSGANILTF
TRBV20-1,NA,NA,TRBJ1-1,CSALYRVGAEAFF
TRBV12-5,many,TRBD1,TRBJ1-1,CASGSAVTGANTEAFF
TRBV27,NA,NA,TRBJ2-1,CASRESNNEQFF
TRBV7-9,many,TRBD1,TRBJ1-1,CASSPLDRGLNTEAFF
TRBV10-2,NA,NA,TRBJ1-4,CASRGREREKLFF
TRBV6-6,many,NA,TRBJ2-2,CASSYPNFRTGELFF